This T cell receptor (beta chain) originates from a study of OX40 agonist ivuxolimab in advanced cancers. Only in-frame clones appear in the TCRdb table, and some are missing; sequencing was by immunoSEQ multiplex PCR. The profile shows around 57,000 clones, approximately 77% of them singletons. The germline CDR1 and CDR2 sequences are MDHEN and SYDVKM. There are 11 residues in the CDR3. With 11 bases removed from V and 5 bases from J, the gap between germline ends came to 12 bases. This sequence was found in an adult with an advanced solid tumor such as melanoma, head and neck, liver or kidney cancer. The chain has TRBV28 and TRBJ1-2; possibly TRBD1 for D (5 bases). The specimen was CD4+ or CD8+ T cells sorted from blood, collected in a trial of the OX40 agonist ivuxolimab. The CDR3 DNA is TGTGCCTGCCTGCAGGGATATGGCTACACCTTC. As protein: CACLQGYGYTF.